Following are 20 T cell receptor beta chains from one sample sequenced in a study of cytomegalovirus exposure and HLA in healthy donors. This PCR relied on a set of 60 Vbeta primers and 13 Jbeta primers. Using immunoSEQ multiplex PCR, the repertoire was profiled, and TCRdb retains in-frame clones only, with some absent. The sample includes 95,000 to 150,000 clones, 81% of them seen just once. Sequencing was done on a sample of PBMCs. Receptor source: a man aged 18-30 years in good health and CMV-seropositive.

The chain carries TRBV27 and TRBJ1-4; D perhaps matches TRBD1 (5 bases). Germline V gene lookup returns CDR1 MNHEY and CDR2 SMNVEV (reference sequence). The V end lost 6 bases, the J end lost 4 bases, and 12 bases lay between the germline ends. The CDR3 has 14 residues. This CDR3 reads CASSPTGNNEKLFF. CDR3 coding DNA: TGTGCCAGCAGCCCAACAGGAAATAATGAAAAACTGTTTTTT.

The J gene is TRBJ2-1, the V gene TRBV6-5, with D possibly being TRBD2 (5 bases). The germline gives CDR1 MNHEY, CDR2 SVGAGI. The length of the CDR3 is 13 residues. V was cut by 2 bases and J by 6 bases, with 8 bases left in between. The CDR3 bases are TGTGCCAGCAGTTACGGAGGCTCCAATGAGCAGTTCTTC. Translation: CASSYGGSNEQFF.

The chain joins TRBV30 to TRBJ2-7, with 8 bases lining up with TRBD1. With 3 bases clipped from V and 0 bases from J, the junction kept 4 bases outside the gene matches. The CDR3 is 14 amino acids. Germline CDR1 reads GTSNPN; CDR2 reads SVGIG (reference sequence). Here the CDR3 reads CAWSWTGSSYEQYF. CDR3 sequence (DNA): TGTGCCTGGAGCTGGACAGGGAGCTCCTACGAGCAGTACTTC.

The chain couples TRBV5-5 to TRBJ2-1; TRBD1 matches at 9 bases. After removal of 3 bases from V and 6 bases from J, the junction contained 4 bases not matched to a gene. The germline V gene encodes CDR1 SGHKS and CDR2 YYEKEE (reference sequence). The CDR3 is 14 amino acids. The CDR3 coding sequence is TGTGCCAGCAGCTCCGGACAGGGGTCCAATGAGCAGTTCTTC. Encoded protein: CASSSGQGSNEQFF.

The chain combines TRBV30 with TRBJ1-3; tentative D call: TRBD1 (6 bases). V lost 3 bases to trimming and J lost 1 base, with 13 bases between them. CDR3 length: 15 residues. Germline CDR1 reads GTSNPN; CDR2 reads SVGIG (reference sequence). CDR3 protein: CAWSRTGNSGNTIYF. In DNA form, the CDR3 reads TGTGCCTGGAGCCGTACAGGGAATTCTGGAAACACCATATATTTT. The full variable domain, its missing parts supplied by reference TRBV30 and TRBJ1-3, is SQTIHQWPATLVQPVGSPLSLECTVEGTSNPNLYWYRQAAGRGLQLLFYSVGIGQISSEVPQNLSASRPQDRQFILSSKKLLLSDSGFYLCAWSRTGNSGNTIYFGEGSWLTVV.

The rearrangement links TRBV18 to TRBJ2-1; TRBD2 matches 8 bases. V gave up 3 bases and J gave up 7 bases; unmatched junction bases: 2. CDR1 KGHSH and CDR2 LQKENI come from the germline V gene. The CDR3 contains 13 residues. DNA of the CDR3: TGTGCCAGCTCACCCTCGGGAGGGAATGAGCAGTTCTTC. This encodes CASSPSGGNEQFF. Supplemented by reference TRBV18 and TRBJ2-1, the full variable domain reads NAGVMQNPRHLVRRRGQEARLRCSPMKGHSHVYWYRQLPEEGLKFMVYLQKENIIDESGMPKERFSAEFPKEGPSILRIQQVVRGDSAAYFCASSPSGGNEQFFGPGTRLTVL.

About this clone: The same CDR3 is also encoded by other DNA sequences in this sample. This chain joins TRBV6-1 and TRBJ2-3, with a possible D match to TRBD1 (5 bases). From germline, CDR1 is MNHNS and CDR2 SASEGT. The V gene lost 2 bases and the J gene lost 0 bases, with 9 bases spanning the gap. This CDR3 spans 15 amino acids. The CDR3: CASSERGPSTDTQYF. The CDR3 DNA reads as TGTGCCAGCAGTGAAAGGGGCCCAAGCACAGATACGCAGTATTTT.

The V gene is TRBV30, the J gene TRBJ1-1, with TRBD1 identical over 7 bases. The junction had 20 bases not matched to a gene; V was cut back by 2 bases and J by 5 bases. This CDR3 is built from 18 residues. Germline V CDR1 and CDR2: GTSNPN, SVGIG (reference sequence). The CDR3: CAWSQRKFSGRGFTEAFF. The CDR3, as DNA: TGTGCCTGGAGTCAACGTAAGTTTAGCGGCAGGGGGTTTACTGAAGCTTTCTTT.

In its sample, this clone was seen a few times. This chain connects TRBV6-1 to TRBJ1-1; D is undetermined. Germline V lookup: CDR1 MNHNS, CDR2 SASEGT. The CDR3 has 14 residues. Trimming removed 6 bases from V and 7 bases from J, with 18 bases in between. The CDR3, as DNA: TGTGCCAGCAGACATAACTGGGAAGGGAGTGAAGCTTTCTTT. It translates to CASRHNWEGSEAFF.

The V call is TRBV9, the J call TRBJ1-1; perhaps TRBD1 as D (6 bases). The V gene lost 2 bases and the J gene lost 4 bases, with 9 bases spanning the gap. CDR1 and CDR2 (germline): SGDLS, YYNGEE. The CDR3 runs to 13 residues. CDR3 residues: CASSVGRGTEAFF. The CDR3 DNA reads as TGTGCCAGCAGCGTCGGCAGGGGCACTGAAGCTTTCTTT.

The CDR3 nucleotides read TGTGCCAGTAGCCGATTATACCGGGACAGTCTGGATAGAGGGGCCAACGTCCTGACTTTC. Translation gives CASSRLYRDSLDRGANVLTF. The V gene is TRBV19, the J gene TRBJ2-6, with TRBD1 identical over 7 bases. Trimming cost V 6 bases and J 4 bases; bases outside gene matches: 21. The CDR3 contains 20 residues. Germline V gives CDR1 LNHDA, CDR2 SQIVND (reference sequence).

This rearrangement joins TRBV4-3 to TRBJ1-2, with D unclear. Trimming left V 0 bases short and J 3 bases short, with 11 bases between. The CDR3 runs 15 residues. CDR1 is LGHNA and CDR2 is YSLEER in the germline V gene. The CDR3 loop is CASSQDREDYYGYTF. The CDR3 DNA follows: TGCGCCAGCAGCCAAGACCGTGAGGACTACTATGGCTACACCTTC.

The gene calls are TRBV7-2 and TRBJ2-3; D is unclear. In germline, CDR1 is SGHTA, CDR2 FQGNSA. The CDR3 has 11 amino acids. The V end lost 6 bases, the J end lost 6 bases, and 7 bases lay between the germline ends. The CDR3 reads CASSPQDTQYF. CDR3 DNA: TGTGCCAGCAGTCCCCAGGATACGCAGTATTTT. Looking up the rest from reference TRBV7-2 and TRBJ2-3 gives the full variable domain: GAGVSQSPSNKVTEKGKDVELRCDPISGHTALYWYRQSLGQGLEFLIYFQGNSAPDKSGLPSDRFSAERTGGSVSTLTIQRTQQEDSAVYLCASSPQDTQYFGPGTRLTVL.

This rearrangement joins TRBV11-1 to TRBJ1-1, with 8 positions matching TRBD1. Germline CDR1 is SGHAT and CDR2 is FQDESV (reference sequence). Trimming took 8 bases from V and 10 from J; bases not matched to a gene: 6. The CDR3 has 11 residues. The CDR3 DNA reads TGTGCCAGCGGGGGGACAGGTGGAGCTTTCTTT. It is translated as CASGGTGGAFF. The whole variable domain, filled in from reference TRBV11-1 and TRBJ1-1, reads EAEVAQSPRYKITEKSQAVAFWCDPISGHATLYWYRQILGQGPELLVQFQDESVVDDSQLPKDRFSAERLKGVDSTLKIQPAELGDSAMYLCASGGTGGAFFGQGTRLTVV.

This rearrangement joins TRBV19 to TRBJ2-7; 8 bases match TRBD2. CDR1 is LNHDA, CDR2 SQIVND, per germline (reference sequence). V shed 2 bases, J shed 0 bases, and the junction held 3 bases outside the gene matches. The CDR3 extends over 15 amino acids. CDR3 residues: CASSIQRGSSYEQYF. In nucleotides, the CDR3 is TGTGCCAGTAGTATACAGCGGGGGAGCTCCTACGAGCAGTACTTC.

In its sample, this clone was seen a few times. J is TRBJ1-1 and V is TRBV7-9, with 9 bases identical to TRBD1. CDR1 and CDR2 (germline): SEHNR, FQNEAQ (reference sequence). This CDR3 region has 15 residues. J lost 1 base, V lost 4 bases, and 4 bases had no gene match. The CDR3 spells CASSWGTGWNTEAFF. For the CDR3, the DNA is TGTGCCAGCAGCTGGGGGACAGGGTGGAACACTGAAGCTTTCTTT.

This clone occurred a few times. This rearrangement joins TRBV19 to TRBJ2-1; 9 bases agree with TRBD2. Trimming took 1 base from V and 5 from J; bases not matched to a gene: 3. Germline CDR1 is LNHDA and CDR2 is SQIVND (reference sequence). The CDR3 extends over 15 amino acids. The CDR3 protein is CASSIGTSENNEQFF. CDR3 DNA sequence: TGTGCCAGTAGTATAGGGACTAGCGAAAACAATGAGCAGTTCTTC.

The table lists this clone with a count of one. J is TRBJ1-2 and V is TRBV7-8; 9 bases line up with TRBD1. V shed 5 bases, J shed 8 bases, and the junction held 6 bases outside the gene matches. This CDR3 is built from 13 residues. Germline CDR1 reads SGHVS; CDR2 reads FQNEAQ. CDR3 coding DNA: TGTGCCAGCAGCCCGGGGACAGGGTGGGGCTACACCTTC. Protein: CASSPGTGWGYTF. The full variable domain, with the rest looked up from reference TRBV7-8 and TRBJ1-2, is GAGVSQSPRYKVAKRGQDVALRCDPISGHVSLFWYQQALGQGPEFLTYFQNEAQLDKSGLPSDRFFAERPEGSVSTLKIQRTQQEDSAVYLCASSPGTGWGYTFGSGTRLTVV.

The CDR3 reads CATRWGGDTGELFF. In DNA, the CDR3 is TGTGCCACCAGGTGGGGGGGCGACACCGGGGAGCTGTTTTTT. This chain links TRBV19 with TRBJ2-2; weak D call: TRBD2 (7 bases). The CDR3 has 14 residues. Germline V CDR1 and CDR2: LNHDA, SQIVND (reference sequence). V lost 10 bases to trimming and J lost 3 bases, with 15 bases between them. Full variable domain (missing parts from reference TRBV19 and TRBJ2-2): DGGITQSPKYLFRKEGQNVTLSCEQNLNHDAMYWYRQDPGQGLRLIYYSQIVNDFQKGDIAEGYSVSREKKESFPLTVTSAQKNPTAFYLCATRWGGDTGELFFGEGSRLTVL.

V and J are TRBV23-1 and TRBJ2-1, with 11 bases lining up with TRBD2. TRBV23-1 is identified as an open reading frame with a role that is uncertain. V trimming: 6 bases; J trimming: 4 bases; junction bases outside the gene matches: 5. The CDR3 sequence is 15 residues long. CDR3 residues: CASSQRTSGYNEQFF. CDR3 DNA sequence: TGCGCCAGCAGCCAGCGGACTAGCGGGTACAATGAGCAGTTCTTC.